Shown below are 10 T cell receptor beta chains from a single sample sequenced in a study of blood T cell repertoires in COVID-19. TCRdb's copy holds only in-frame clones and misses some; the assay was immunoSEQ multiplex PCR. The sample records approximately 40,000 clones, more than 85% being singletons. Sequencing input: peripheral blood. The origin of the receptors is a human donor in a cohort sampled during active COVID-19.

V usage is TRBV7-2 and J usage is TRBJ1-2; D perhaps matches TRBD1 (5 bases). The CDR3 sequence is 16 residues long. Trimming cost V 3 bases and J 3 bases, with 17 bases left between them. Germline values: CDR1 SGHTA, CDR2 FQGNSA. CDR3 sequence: CASSFGRVGGDYGYTF. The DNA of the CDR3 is TGTGCCAGCAGCTTTGGAAGGGTCGGGGGGGACTATGGCTACACCTTC.

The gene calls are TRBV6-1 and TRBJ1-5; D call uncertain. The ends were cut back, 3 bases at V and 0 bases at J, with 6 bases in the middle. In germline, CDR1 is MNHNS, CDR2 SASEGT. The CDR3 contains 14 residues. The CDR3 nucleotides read TGTGCCAGCAGTGATCACTATAGCAATCAGCCCCAGCATTTT. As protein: CASSDHYSNQPQHF.

The CDR3 region is CASSLFLADTQYF. CDR3 bases: TGTGCCAGCAGCTTATTTCTCGCAGATACGCAGTATTTT. The chain employs TRBV11-2 and TRBJ2-3, with D unclear. This CDR3 has 13 amino acids. CDR1 SGHAT and CDR2 FQNNGV come from the germline V gene. The ends were cut back, 2 bases at V and 4 bases at J, with 7 bases in the middle.

The CDR3 DNA follows: TGTGCCAGTAGTATTAATCCCGCTAGCGGGCAAGAGACCCAGTACTTC. Amino acid sequence: CASSINPASGQETQYF. The gene calls are TRBV19 and TRBJ2-5, with 8 bases identical to TRBD2. Germline loops: CDR1 LNHDA, CDR2 SQIVND (reference sequence). Germline trimming cut 3 bases from V and 2 bases from J; bases unmatched to any gene: 8. The CDR3 is 16 amino acids.

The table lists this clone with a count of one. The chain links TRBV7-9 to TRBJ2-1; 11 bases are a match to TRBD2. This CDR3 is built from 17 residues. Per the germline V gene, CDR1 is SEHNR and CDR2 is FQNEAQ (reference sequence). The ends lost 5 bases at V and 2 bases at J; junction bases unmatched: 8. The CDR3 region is CASSAASGGPTYNEQFF. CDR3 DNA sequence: TGTGCCAGCAGCGCTGCTAGCGGGGGGCCGACCTACAATGAGCAGTTCTTC. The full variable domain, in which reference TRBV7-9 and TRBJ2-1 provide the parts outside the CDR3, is DTGVSQNPRHKITKRGQNVTFRCDPISEHNRLYWYRQTLGQGPEFLTYFQNEAQLEKSRLLSDRFSAERPKGSFSTLEIQRTEQGDSAMYLCASSAASGGPTYNEQFFGPGTRLTVL.

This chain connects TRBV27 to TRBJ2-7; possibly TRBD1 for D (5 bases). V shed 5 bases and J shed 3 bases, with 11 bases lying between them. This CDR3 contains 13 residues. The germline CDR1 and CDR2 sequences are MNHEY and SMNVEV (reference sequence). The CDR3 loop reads CASSRQRLYEQYF. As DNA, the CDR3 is TGTGCCAGCAGTCGACAGAGACTCTACGAGCAGTACTTC.

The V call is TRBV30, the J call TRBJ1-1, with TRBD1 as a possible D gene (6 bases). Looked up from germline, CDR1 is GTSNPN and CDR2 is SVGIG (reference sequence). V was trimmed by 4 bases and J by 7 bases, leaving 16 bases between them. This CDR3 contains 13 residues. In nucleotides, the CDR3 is TGTGCCTGGATTAGACAGGTCGAAAATGAAGCTTTCTTT. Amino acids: CAWIRQVENEAFF.

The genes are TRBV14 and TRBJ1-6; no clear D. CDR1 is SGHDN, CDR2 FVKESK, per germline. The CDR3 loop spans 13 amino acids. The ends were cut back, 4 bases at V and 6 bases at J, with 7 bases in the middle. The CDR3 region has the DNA TGTGCCAGCAGCCCGCGGCCTAATTCACCCCTCCACTTT. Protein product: CASSPRPNSPLHF.

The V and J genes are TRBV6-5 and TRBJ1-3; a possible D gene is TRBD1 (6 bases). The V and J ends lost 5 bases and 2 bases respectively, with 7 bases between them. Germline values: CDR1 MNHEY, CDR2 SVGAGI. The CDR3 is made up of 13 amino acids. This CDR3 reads CASSRTAGNTIYF. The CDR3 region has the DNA TGTGCCAGCAGTAGGACAGCTGGAAACACCATATATTTT.

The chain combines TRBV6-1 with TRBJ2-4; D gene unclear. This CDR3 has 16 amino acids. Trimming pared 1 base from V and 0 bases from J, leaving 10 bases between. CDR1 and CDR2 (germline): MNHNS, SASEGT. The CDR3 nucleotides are TGTGCCAGCAGTGAAGGAGGTTCCCTAGCCAAAAACATTCAGTACTTC. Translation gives CASSEGGSLAKNIQYF.